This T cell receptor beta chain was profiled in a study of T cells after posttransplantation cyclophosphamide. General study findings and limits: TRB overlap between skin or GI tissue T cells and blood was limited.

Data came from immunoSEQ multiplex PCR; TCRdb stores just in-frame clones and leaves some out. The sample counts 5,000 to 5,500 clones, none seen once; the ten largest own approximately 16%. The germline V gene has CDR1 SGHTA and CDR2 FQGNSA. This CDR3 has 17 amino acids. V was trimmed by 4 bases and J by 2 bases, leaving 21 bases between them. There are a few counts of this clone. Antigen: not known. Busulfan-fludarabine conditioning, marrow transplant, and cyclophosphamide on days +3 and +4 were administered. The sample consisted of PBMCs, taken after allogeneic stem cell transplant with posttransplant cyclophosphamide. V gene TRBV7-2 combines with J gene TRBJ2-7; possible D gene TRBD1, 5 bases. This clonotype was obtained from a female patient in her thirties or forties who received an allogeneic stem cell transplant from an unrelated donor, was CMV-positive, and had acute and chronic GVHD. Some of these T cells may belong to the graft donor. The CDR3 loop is CASSYRLWGQHPYEQYF. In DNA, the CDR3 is TGTGCCAGCAGCTACCGATTGTGGGGCCAGCACCCCTACGAGCAGTACTTC.